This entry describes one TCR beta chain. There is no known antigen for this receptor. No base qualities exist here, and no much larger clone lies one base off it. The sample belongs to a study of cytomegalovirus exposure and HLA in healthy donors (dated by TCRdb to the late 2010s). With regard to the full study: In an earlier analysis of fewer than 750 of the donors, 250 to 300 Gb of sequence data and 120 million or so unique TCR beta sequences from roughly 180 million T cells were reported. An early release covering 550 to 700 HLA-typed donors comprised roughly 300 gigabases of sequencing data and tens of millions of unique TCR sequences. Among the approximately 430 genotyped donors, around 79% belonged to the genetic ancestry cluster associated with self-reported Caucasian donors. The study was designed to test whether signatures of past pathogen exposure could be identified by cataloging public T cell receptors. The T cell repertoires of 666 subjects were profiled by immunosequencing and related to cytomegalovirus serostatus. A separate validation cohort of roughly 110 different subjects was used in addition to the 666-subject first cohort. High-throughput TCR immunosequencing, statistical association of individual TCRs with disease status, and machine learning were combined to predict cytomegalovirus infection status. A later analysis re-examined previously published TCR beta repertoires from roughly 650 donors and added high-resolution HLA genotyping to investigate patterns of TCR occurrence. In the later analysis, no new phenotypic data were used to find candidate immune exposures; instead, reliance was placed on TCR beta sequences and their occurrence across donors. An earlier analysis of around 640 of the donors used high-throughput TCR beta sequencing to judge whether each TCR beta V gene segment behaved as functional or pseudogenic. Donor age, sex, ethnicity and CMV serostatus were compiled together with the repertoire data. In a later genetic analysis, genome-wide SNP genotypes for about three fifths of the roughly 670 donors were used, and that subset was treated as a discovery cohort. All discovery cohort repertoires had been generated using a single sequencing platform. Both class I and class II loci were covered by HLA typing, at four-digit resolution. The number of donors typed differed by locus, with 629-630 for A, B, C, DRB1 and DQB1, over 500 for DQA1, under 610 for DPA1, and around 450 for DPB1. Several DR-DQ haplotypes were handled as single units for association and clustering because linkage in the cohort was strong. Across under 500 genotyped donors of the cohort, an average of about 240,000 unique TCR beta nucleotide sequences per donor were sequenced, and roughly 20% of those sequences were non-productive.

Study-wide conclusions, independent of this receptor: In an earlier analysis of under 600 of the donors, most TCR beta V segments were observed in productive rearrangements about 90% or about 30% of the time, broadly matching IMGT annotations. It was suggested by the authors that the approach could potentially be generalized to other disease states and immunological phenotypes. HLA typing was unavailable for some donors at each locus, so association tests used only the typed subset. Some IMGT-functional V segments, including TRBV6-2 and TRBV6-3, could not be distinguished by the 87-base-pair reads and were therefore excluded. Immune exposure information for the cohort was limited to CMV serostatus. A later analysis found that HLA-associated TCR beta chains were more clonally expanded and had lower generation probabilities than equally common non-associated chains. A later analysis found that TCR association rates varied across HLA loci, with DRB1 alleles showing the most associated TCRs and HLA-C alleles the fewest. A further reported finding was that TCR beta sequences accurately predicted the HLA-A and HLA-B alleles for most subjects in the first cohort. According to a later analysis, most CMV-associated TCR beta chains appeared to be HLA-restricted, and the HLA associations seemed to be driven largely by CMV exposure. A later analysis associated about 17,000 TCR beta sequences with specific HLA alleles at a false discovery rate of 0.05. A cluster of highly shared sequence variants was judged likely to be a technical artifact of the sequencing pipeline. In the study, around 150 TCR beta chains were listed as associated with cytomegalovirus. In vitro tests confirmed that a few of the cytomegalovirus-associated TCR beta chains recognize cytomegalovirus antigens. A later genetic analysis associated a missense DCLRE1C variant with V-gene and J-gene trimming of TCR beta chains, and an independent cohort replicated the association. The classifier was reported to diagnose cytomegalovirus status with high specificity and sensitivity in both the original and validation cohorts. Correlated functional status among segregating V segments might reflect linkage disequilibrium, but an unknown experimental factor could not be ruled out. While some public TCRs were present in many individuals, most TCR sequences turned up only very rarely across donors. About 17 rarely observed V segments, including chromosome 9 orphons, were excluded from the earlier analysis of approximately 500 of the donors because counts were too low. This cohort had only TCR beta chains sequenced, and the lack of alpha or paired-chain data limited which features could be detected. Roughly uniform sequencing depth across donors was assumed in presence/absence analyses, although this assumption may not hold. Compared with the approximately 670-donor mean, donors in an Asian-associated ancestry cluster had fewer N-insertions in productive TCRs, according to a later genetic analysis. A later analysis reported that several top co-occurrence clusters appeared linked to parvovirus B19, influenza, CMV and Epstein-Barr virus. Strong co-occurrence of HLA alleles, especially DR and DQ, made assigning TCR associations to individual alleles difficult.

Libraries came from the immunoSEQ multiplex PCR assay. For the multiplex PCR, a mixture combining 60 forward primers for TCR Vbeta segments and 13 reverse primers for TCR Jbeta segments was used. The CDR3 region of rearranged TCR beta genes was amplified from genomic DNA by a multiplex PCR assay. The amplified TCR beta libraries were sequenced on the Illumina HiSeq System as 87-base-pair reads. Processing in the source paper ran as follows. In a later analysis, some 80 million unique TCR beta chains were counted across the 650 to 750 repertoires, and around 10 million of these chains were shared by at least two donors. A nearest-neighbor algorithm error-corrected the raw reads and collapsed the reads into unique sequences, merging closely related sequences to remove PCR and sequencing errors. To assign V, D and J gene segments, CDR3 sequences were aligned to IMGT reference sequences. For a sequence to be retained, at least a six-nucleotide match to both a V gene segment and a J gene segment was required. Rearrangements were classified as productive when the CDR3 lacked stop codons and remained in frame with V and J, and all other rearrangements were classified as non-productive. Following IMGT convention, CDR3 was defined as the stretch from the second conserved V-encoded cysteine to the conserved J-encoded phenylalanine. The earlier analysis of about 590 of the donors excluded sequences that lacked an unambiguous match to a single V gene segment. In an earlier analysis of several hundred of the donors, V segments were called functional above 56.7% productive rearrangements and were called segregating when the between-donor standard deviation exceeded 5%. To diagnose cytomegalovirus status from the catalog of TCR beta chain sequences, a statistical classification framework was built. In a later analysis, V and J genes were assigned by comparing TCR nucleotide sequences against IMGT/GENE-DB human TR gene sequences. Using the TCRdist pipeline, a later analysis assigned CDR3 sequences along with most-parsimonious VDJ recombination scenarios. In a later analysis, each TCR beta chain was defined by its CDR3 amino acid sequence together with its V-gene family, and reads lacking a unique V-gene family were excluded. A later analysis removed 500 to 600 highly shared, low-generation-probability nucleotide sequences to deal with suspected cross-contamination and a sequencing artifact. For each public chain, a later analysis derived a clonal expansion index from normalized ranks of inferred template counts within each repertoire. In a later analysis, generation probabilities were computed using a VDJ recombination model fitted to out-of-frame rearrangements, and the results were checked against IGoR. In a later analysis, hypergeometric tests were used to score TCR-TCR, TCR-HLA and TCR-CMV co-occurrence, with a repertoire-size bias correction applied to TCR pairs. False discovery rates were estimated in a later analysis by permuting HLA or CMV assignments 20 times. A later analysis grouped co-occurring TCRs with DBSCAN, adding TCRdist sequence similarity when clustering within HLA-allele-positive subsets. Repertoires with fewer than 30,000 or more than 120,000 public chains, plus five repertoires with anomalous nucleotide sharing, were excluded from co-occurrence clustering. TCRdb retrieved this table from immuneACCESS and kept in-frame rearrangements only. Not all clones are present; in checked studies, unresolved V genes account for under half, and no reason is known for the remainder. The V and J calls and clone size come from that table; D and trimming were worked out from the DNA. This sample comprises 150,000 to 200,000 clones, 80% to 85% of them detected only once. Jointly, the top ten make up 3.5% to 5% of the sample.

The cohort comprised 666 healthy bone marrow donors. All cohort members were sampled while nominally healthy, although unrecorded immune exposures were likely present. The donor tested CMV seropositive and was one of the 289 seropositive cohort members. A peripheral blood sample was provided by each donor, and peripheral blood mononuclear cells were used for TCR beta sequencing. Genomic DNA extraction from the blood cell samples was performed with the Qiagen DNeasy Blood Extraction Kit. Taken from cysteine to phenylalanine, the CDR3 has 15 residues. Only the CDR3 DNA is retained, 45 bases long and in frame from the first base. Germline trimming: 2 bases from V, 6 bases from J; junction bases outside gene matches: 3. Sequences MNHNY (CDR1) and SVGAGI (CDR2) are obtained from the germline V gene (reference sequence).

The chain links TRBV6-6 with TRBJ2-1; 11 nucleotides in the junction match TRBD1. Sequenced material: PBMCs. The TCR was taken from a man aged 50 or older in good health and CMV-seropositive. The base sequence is TGTGCCAGCAGTTACGGCGGGACAGGGGGCAATGAGCAGTTCTTC. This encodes CASSYGGTGGNEQFF.